This TCR beta chain was obtained from a study of shared clonotypes between healthy human individuals. Study-level points and caveats: In having few donors, the study represented limited genetic and exposure-history diversity.

With regard to this clone: Its target is not known.

The V and J ends lost 6 bases and 5 bases, in that order; junction bases with no gene match: 26. Germline CDR1 and CDR2: SNHLY and FYNNEI. The CDR3 extends over 20 amino acids. Cells designated naive CD8 were CD45RO-negative and were positively selected for CCR7, with terminally differentiated effector memory CD45RA+ cells excluded. Every donor was a Caucasian adult from Nashville, Tennessee. Produced via immunoSEQ multiplex PCR; TCRdb's table is partial and in-frame only. This table has over 2,000,000 clones, around 93% appearing once. The chain uses TRBV2 and TRBJ2-3; 7 nucleotides line up with TRBD2. The receptor was derived from a man younger than 35 in good health. Some clones in this sample may be carry-over from other donors' samples. The sample taken for sequencing was naive CD8+ T cells from PBMCs. CDR3 in DNA: TGTGCCAGCAGCGATGGGGCGTACGATCGACTAGCAGATATGGGAGATACGCAGTATTTT. This codes for CASSDGAYDRLADMGDTQYF.